The 18 T cell receptor beta chains in this list originate from one sample, sequenced in a study of blood T cell repertoires in COVID-19. Here immunoSEQ multiplex PCR was the method, and the copy in TCRdb shows in-frame clones only, minus some. In the table there are 55,000 to 75,000 clones, around 82% of which are singletons. What was sequenced was peripheral blood. The source is a man older than 75 with active COVID-19.

This clone has more than one count but fewer than ten. The chain employs TRBV3-1 (or the pseudogene TRBV3-2) and TRBJ2-1, with TRBD1 matching over 12 bases. Trimming cost V 5 bases and J 9 bases; bases outside gene matches: 8. Germline-derived CDR1 and CDR2 are LGHDT and YNNKEL (reference sequence). This CDR3 is built from 15 residues. In DNA, the CDR3 is TGTGCCAGCAGCAGCCGGGACAGGGGGCTTGTTGAGCAGTTCTTC. It codes for CASSSRDRGLVEQFF.

This chain links TRBV28 with TRBJ1-5; the D is unclear. The CDR3 is made up of 14 amino acids. The germline V gene has CDR1 MDHEN and CDR2 SYDVKM. Trimming removed 2 bases from V and 5 bases from J, with 10 bases in between. CDR3 loop: CASSLIRRDQPQHF. CDR3 sequence (DNA): TGTGCCAGCAGTTTAATCCGGAGGGATCAGCCCCAGCATTTT.

The rearrangement joins TRBV12-3 or TRBV12-4 to TRBJ2-3; D is possibly TRBD2 (6 bases). V shed 7 bases and J shed 9 bases, with 11 bases lying between them. The CDR3 has 11 residues. The CDR3 reads CASNARGTQYF. The CDR3 DNA reads TGTGCCAGCAATGCCCGGGGGACGCAGTATTTT.

The V gene is TRBV11-2, the J gene TRBJ2-4; D is unresolved. Germline V lookup: CDR1 SGHAT, CDR2 FQNNGV. V lost 5 bases and J lost 0, with 8 bases in between. The length of the CDR3 is 14 residues. CDR3: CASSAQIAKNIQYF. The CDR3 DNA is TGTGCCAGCAGCGCACAGATAGCCAAAAACATTCAGTACTTC.

The CDR3 nucleotides are TGTGCCAGCATCCGTACAGGGGTTAACTATGGCTACACCTTC. It codes for CASIRTGVNYGYTF. This sequence joins TRBV7-2 and TRBJ1-2, with 7 bases aligning to TRBD1. The ends lost 7 bases at V and 1 base at J; junction bases unmatched: 6. From germline, CDR1 is SGHTA and CDR2 FQGNSA. CDR3 length: 14 residues. The variable domain in full, completed from reference TRBV7-2 and TRBJ1-2, reads GAGVSQSPSNKVTEKGKDVELRCDPISGHTALYWYRQSLGQGLEFLIYFQGNSAPDKSGLPSDRFSAERTGGSVSTLTIQRTQQEDSAVYLCASIRTGVNYGYTFGSGTRLTVV.

This chain uses TRBV5-1 with TRBJ1-2; the match to TRBD1 covers 9 bases. The J segment lost 7 bases and the V segment lost 4 bases, leaving 8 bases of the junction unmatched. CDR3 size: 14 residues. Per the germline V gene, CDR1 is SGHRS and CDR2 is YFSETQ. The CDR3 here is CASSLKGQGAGYTF. CDR3 coding DNA: TGCGCCAGCAGCCTCAAGGGACAGGGAGCTGGCTACACCTTC.

This clone was recorded once. The sample holds other DNA sequences that translate to the same CDR3. The rearrangement links TRBV27 to TRBJ1-1; no definite D call. The CDR3 is 13 residues long. The V gene lost 5 bases and the J gene lost 1 base, with 8 bases spanning the gap. Looked up from germline, CDR1 is MNHEY and CDR2 is SMNVEV (reference sequence). CDR3 region: CASSLSRNTEAFF. The CDR3, as DNA: TGTGCCAGCAGTCTGAGCCGGAACACTGAAGCTTTCTTT.

In its sample, this clone was seen once. The V gene is TRBV3-1 (or the pseudogene TRBV3-2), the J gene TRBJ2-7; 9 nucleotides align to TRBD1. With 6 bases clipped from V and 5 bases from J, the junction kept 8 bases outside the gene matches. The CDR3 covers 14 residues. CDR1 and CDR2 (germline): LGHDT, YNNKEL (reference sequence). The CDR3 loop reads CASRDTGTGNEQYF. The DNA of the CDR3 is TGTGCCAGCAGAGACACCGGGACAGGGAACGAGCAGTACTTC.

In this sample, this clone turned up a few times. The rearrangement joins TRBV6-5 to TRBJ2-1, with 8 nucleotides matching TRBD2. The CDR3 has 14 residues. The V segment lost 5 bases and the J segment 6 bases; nucleotides outside the gene matches: 6. Germline assignment: CDR1 MNHEY and CDR2 SVGAGI. This chain's CDR3 is CASSRGGVRNEQFF. CDR3 in DNA: TGTGCCAGCAGTCGGGGGGGGGTCCGCAATGAGCAGTTCTTC.

The chain carries TRBV2 and TRBJ2-1; 7 positions match TRBD2. CDR1 and CDR2 from the germline V gene are SNHLY and FYNNEI. V was clipped by 6 bases and J by 8 bases; unmatched bases: 10. The CDR3 length is 14 residues. The CDR3 reads CASRTGLDWDEQFF. The CDR3 DNA is TGTGCCAGCAGAACCGGACTAGATTGGGATGAGCAGTTCTTC. The full variable domain, in which reference TRBV2 and TRBJ2-1 provide the parts outside the CDR3, is EPEVTQTPSHQVTQMGQEVILRCVPISNHLYFYWYRQILGQKVEFLVSFYNNEISEKSEIFDDQFSVERPDGSNFTLKIRSTKLEDSAMYFCASRTGLDWDEQFFGPGTRLTVL.

The V and J genes are TRBV19 and TRBJ2-3, with a tentative D call TRBD1 (5 bases). The germline V gene encodes CDR1 LNHDA and CDR2 SQIVND (reference sequence). V lost 3 bases, J lost 3 bases, and 7 bases lay in between. The CDR3 has 13 amino acids. CDR3 coding DNA: TGTGCCAGTAGTATTGACAGTACAGATACGCAGTATTTT. Residues: CASSIDSTDTQYF.

The chain has TRBV2 and TRBJ1-2; tentative D call: TRBD1 (6 bases). The germline gives CDR1 SNHLY, CDR2 FYNNEI. The germline V and J ends were trimmed by 2 bases and 6 bases, with 13 bases remaining between them. This CDR3 is built from 14 residues. The DNA for the CDR3 is TGTGCCAGCAGTGAACACAGGGTGAAGAATGGCTACACCTTC. It codes for CASSEHRVKNGYTF.

The chain links TRBV7-8 to TRBJ1-3; D unclear. Trimming left V 2 bases short and J 8 bases short, with 16 bases between. This CDR3 spans 15 amino acids. CDR1 is SGHVS, CDR2 FQNEAQ, per germline. This CDR3 reads CASSLRARAMDTIYF. The DNA of the CDR3 is TGTGCCAGCAGCTTAAGGGCGAGGGCCATGGACACCATATATTTT.

This rearrangement joins TRBV12-3 or TRBV12-4 to TRBJ1-2; perhaps TRBD1 as D (6 bases). Trimming pared 2 bases from V and 8 bases from J, leaving 12 bases between. The CDR3 runs 13 residues. The CDR3 protein is CASSLNRGQGYTF. DNA for the CDR3: TGTGCCAGCAGTTTAAATCGAGGACAGGGCTACACCTTC.

The chain carries TRBV6-2 or TRBV6-3 and TRBJ1-6; 7 bases are a match to TRBD1. This CDR3 contains 14 residues. Trimming took 5 bases from V and 8 from J; bases not matched to a gene: 6. Germline-derived CDR1 and CDR2 are MNHEY and SVGEGT. The CDR3 spells CASSHWDSDSPLHF. CDR3 sequence (DNA): TGTGCCAGCAGTCACTGGGACAGCGATTCACCCCTCCACTTT.

The chain combines TRBV10-2 with TRBJ2-3, with 9 bases aligning to TRBD1. J gave up 3 bases and V 2 bases, and 6 bases lay outside the gene matches. This CDR3 contains 16 residues. The germline V gene encodes CDR1 WSHSY and CDR2 SAAADI. CDR3 amino acids: CASSEPGQGLTDTQYF. CDR3 bases: TGCGCCAGCAGTGAGCCGGGACAGGGATTAACAGATACGCAGTATTTT.

This clone was seen only a few times. The rearrangement uses TRBV7-6 and TRBJ2-1, with 8 bases matching TRBD1. Germline CDR1 and CDR2: SGHVS and FNYEAQ. The CDR3 runs to 15 residues. The J segment lost 4 bases and the V segment lost 5 bases, leaving 7 bases of the junction unmatched. The CDR3 sequence is CASSHDRGLYNEQFF. CDR3 DNA sequence: TGTGCCAGCAGCCACGACAGGGGCCTGTACAATGAGCAGTTCTTC.

The V call is TRBV5-1, the J call TRBJ2-1; 9 nucleotides agree with TRBD2. CDR3 length equals 17 residues. Germline CDR1 and CDR2: SGHRS and YFSETQ. The ends lost 5 bases at V and 3 bases at J; junction bases unmatched: 12. CDR3 nucleotides: TGCGCCAGCAGTTATCCGCCGGGACTAGCTAGCTACAATGAGCAGTTCTTC. Translation gives CASSYPPGLASYNEQFF.